The TCR beta chain described here comes from a study of blood T cell repertoires in COVID-19. TCRdb keeps only in-frame clones here, not all; method: immunoSEQ multiplex PCR. This sample has roughly 200,000 clones, with 75% to 90% found just once. Individuals aged roughly 18 to 100 years were recruited from some 26 US areas. Participants reported their clinical history, and cohort assignment relied on those reports. V lost 4 bases, J lost 0 bases, and 6 bases lay in between. The V gene's germline CDR1 is SGHRS and CDR2 YFSETQ. The CDR3 is made up of 13 amino acids. This clonotype originated in a man under 40 who had recovered from COVID-19. What was sequenced was PBMCs or T cells enriched from blood (not recorded which). J is TRBJ2-3 and V is TRBV5-1, with a weak D call TRBD1 (5 bases). The CDR3 DNA is TGCGCCAGCAGCCACAGGAGCACAGATACGCAGTATTTT. It codes for CASSHRSTDTQYF.